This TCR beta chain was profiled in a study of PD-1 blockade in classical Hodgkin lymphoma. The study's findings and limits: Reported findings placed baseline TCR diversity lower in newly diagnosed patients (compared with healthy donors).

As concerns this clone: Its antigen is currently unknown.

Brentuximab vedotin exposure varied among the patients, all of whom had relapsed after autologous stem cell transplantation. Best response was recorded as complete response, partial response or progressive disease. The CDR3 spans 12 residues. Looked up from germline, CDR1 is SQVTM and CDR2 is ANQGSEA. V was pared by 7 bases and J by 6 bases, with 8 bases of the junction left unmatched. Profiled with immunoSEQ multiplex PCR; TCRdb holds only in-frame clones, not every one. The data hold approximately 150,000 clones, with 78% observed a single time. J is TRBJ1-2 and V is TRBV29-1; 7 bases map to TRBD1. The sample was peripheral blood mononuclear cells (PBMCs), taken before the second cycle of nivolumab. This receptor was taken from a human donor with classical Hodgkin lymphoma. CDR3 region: CSAPDRRNGYTF. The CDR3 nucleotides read TGCAGCGCGCCGGACAGGAGGAATGGCTACACCTTC.